This T cell receptor (beta chain) emerged from a study of shared clonotypes between healthy human individuals. TCRdb keeps only in-frame clones here, not all; method: immunoSEQ multiplex PCR. The sample contains roughly 660,000 clones, about 90% of which appear only once. The trim removed 4 bases at V and 8 bases at J, leaving 7 bases unmatched. The CDR3 loop spans 16 amino acids. Germline V gene sequence: CDR1 SGHAT, CDR2 FQDESV (reference sequence). A few counts support this clone. This receptor was taken from a man in his late teens or twenties in good health. Some clones in this sample may be carry-over from other donors' samples. Sequencing used memory CD8+ T cells from PBMCs. This sample's subset: CD45RO+ cells pooled with CCR7-negative TemRA cells. V and J are TRBV11-1 and TRBJ2-1; 14 nucleotides match TRBD2. CDR3 region: CASSSRLAGGSYEQFF. CDR3 nucleotides: TGTGCCAGCAGCTCTCGACTAGCGGGAGGGTCGTATGAGCAGTTCTTC.